This is a list of T cell receptor beta chains from one sample in a study of technical replicates of blood from a handful of donors. Sequencing was performed with immunoSEQ multiplex PCR; in TCRdb, only in-frame clones are kept and a portion is missing. Here the sample spans under 95,000 clones, approximately 92% being singletons. Sequenced: T cells isolated from PBMCs. Every receptor here comes from a human donor in good health. Both conserved end residues are trimmed from each CDR3.

j_gene: TRBJ2-7; v_gene: TRBV7-2; CDR3aa: ASSGSYEQY
j_gene: TRBJ1-4; v_gene: TRBV15; CDR3aa: ATPQGTNEKLF
j_gene: TRBJ2-3; v_gene: TRBV9; CDR3aa: ASSVRPGLAGTDTQY
j_gene: TRBJ2-1; v_gene: TRBV30; CDR3aa: AWSSPGTGSHNEQF
j_gene: TRBJ1-5; v_gene: TRBV23-1; CDR3aa: ASTPGDRGNQPQH
j_gene: TRBJ1-1; v_gene: TRBV2; CDR3aa: ASSLPLGVAEAF
j_gene: TRBJ2-3; v_gene: TRBV5-4; CDR3aa: ASSLQGADTQY
j_gene: TRBJ1-5; v_gene: TRBV5-6; CDR3aa: ASSLYRGRQPQH
j_gene: TRBJ1-1; v_gene: TRBV11-3; CDR3aa: ASSRNSVGQGNTEAF
j_gene: TRBJ2-7; v_gene: TRBV5-1; CDR3aa: ASSPDSYSSSYEQY
j_gene: TRBJ2-7; v_gene: TRBV5-4; CDR3aa: ATTPADASSYEQY
j_gene: TRBJ2-1; v_gene: TRBV7-3; CDR3aa: ASSSPGTALSGNEQF
j_gene: TRBJ2-1; v_gene: TRBV7-3; CDR3aa: ASSLIAGGNEQF
j_gene: TRBJ2-7; v_gene: TRBV14; CDR3aa: ASSQSDRAIYEQY
j_gene: TRBJ2-6; v_gene: TRBV7-3; CDR3aa: ASSLMGQGASGANVLT
j_gene: TRBJ2-3; v_gene: TRBV7-6; CDR3aa: ASSPGLATDTQY
j_gene: TRBJ2-5; v_gene: TRBV7-2; CDR3aa: ASSTQLNQETQY
j_gene: TRBJ2-3; v_gene: TRBV2; CDR3aa: ASRITSADTQY
j_gene: TRBJ2-1; v_gene: TRBV2; CDR3aa: ASSDYQGIHNEQF
j_gene: TRBJ2-2; v_gene: TRBV9; CDR3aa: ASSVNRNTGELF
j_gene: TRBJ2-7; v_gene: TRBV18; CDR3aa: ASSPSVAGALEQY
j_gene: TRBJ2-1; v_gene: TRBV4-2; CDR3aa: ASSHGTGVFNEQF
j_gene: TRBJ2-5; v_gene: TRBV4-3; CDR3aa: ASSQVASGAEGEETQY
j_gene: TRBJ1-4; v_gene: TRBV25-1; CDR3aa: ASSESPQGAWEKLF
j_gene: TRBJ2-7; v_gene: TRBV9; CDR3aa: ASSVGSPGGEQY
j_gene: TRBJ1-2; v_gene: TRBV7-8; CDR3aa: ASSSTGSYT
j_gene: TRBJ2-5; v_gene: TRBV7-3; CDR3aa: ASSLRQGGETQY
j_gene: TRBJ2-1; v_gene: TRBV10-3; CDR3aa: AIAAPTYNEQF
j_gene: TRBJ2-7; v_gene: TRBV2; CDR3aa: ASSEVPLPDKEQY
j_gene: TRBJ1-1; v_gene: TRBV2; CDR3aa: ASSEVQAYTEAF
j_gene: TRBJ1-1; v_gene: TRBV19; CDR3aa: ASSRRGVNTEAF
j_gene: TRBJ1-1; v_gene: TRBV7-2; CDR3aa: ASSPILDGTEAF
j_gene: TRBJ2-2; v_gene: TRBV28; CDR3aa: AGQGDTGELF
j_gene: TRBJ1-1; v_gene: TRBV4-2; CDR3aa: ASSPWGTGGTEAF
j_gene: TRBJ1-4; v_gene: TRBV7-8; CDR3aa: ASSLGLSNEKLF
j_gene: TRBJ1-2; v_gene: TRBV5-6; CDR3aa: ASSRDTSYGYT
j_gene: TRBJ2-7; v_gene: TRBV28; CDR3aa: ASSFSGVRAEQY
j_gene: TRBJ1-2; v_gene: TRBV4-1; CDR3aa: ASSQVLDRGTNYGYT
j_gene: TRBJ1-2; v_gene: TRBV19; CDR3aa: ASSGPNYGYT
j_gene: TRBJ2-1; v_gene: TRBV9; CDR3aa: ASSPTGSDSYNEQF
j_gene: TRBJ2-5; v_gene: TRBV27; CDR3aa: ASSLYGTETQY
j_gene: TRBJ2-3; v_gene: TRBV7-9; CDR3aa: ASTRGITDTQY
j_gene: TRBJ2-7; v_gene: TRBV5-4; CDR3aa: ASSDRGPRNEQY
j_gene: TRBJ2-2; v_gene: TRBV11-3; CDR3aa: ASSFRAGNTGELF
j_gene: TRBJ1-4; v_gene: TRBV28; CDR3aa: ASSPETGPNEKLF
j_gene: TRBJ2-7; v_gene: TRBV14; CDR3aa: ASSRGLGSYEQY
j_gene: TRBJ2-2; v_gene: TRBV11-3; CDR3aa: ASSFSVGELF
j_gene: TRBJ2-7; v_gene: TRBV28; CDR3aa: ASSPRPGQGPYEQY
j_gene: TRBJ1-5; v_gene: TRBV5-1; CDR3aa: ASSGGQPNQPQH
j_gene: TRBJ2-5; v_gene: TRBV7-6; CDR3aa: ASSLDGLAGGMKTQY
j_gene: TRBJ2-5; v_gene: TRBV7-2; CDR3aa: ASSLFGGRLETQY
j_gene: TRBJ1-1; v_gene: TRBV30; CDR3aa: AWSWDRWRTEAF
j_gene: TRBJ2-1; v_gene: TRBV27; CDR3aa: ASSTSGRASNEQF
j_gene: TRBJ1-5; v_gene: TRBV30; CDR3aa: AWSTTGHSNQPQH
j_gene: TRBJ2-5; v_gene: TRBV7-7; CDR3aa: ASSKGQGGETQY
j_gene: TRBJ2-7; v_gene: TRBV27; CDR3aa: ASSSLGHPYEQY